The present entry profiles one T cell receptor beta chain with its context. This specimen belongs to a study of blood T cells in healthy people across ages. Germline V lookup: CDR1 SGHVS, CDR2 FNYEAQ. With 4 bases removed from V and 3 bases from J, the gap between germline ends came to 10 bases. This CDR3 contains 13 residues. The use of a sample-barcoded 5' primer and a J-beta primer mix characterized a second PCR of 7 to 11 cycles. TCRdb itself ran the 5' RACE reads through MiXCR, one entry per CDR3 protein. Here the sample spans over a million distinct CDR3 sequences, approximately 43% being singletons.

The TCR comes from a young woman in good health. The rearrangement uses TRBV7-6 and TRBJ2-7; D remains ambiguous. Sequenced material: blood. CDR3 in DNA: TGTGCCAGCAGCTCACACCTGGGCTACGAGCAGTACTTC. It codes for CASSSHLGYEQYF.